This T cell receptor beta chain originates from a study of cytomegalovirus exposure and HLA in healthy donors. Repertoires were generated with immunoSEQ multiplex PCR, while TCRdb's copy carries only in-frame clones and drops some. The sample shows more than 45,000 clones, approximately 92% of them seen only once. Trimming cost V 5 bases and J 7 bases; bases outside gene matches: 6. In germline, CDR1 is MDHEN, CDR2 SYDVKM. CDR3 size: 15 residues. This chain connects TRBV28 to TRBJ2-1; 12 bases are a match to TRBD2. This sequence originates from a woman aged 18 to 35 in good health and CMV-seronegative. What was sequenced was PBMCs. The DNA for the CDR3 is TGTGCCAGCAGTCTAGCGGGAGGGCCCGTGAATGAGCAGTTCTTC. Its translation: CASSLAGGPVNEQFF.